The text below deals with one T cell receptor beta chain. The primer mix had 60 Vbeta and 13 Jbeta primers. The data were produced by immunoSEQ multiplex PCR, yet TCRdb's version contains in-frame clones alone and is incomplete. The sample includes some 56,000 clones, less than 70% seen only once; the top ten take approximately 12%. The V end was cut by 4 bases, the J end by 5 bases, with 7 bases between. The CDR3 has 12 amino acids. Germline V lookup: CDR1 LNHDA, CDR2 SQIVND (reference sequence). The data originate from a study of cytomegalovirus exposure and HLA in healthy donors. The receptor was derived from a human donor in good health. The chain carries TRBV19 and TRBJ2-3; D is unresolved. Sequenced material: PBMCs. The CDR3 region is CASSTHRDTQYF. CDR3 DNA: TGTGCCAGTAGTACTCACAGAGATACGCAGTATTTT.